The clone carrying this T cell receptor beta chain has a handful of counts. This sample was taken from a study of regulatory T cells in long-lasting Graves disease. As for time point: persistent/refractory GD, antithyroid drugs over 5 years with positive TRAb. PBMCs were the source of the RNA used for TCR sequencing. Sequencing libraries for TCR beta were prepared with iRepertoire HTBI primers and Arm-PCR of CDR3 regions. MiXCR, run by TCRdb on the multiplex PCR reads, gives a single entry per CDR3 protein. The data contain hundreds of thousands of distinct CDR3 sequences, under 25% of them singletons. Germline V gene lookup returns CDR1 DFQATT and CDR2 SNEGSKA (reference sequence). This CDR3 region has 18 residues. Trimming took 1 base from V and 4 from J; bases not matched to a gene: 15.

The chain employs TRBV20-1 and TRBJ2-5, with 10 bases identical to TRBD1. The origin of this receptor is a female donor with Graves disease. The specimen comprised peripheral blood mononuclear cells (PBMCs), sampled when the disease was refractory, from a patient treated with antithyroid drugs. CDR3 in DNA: TGCAGTGCTAGAGCACATGACAGGGGGCGCCGAATTTTAGAGACCCAGTACTTC. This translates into CSARAHDRGRRILETQYF.